This is a list of T cell receptor beta chains from one sample in a study of PD-L1 blockade in urothelial cancer. Clones were sequenced by immunoSEQ multiplex PCR, and TCRdb holds only the in-frame ones, with some missing. The sample lists around 130,000 clones, approximately 84% seen once, with under 3.5% in the top ten. Sequenced here: PBMCs, sampled around atezolizumab (anti-PD-L1) treatment. These receptors originate from a man aged 50 or older with urothelial cancer. Each CDR3 is given with its conserved first and last residue. Fields, in order: D gene, V gene, clone size, J gene, CDR3 length, CDR3 DNA, CDR3 protein. The D gene is left open where the match is weak. Expanded clones are given a class, and other clones once, few, many or no size at all.

.	TRBV10-3	.	TRBJ1-5	13	TGTGCCACCCAGATCGCGGTTGATCAGCCCCAGCATTTT	CATQIAVDQPQHF
TRBD1	TRBV5-4	.	TRBJ1-5	19	TGTGCCAGCAGCCCAGACCCCCCCGGGACAGTCTATAGCAATCAGCCCCAGCATTTT	CASSPDPPGTVYSNQPQHF
.	TRBV11-2	.	TRBJ2-1	16	TGTGCCAGCAGTCAACGCGGGGAAAGCTCCTACAATGAGCAGTTCTTC	CASSQRGESSYNEQFF
.	TRBV5-1	few	TRBJ2-3	15	TGCGCCAGCAGCTTGAGCATTCATAGCACAGATACGCAGTATTTT	CASSLSIHSTDTQYF
TRBD1	TRBV7-2	.	TRBJ1-2	12	TGTGCCAGCAGCCTGACAGGGAATGGCTACACCTTC	CASSLTGNGYTF
TRBD1	TRBV2	few	TRBJ1-1	14	TGTGCCAGCACCAGGGGGCTCGAGAACACTGAAGCTTTCTTT	CASTRGLENTEAFF
TRBD2	TRBV28	once	TRBJ2-1	15	TGTGCCAGCAGTCCTGAGGGACTAGCGCACAATGAGCAGTTCTTC	CASSPEGLAHNEQFF
TRBD2	TRBV5-1	.	TRBJ2-5	18	TGCGCCAGCAGTGACCGACGTGGACTAGCGGGAGGTTCAGAGACCCAGTACTTC	CASSDRRGLAGGSETQYF
TRBD2	TRBV19	.	TRBJ2-7	15	TGTGCCAGTAGTCCTTGGCTAGCGGCAACCTACGAGCAGTACTTC	CASSPWLAATYEQYF
TRBD2	TRBV27	.	TRBJ2-3	17	TGTGCCAGCAGTTTTTGGCCTAGCGGGTTTAGCACAGATACGCAGTATTTT	CASSFWPSGFSTDTQYF